Listed below are T cell receptor beta chains from one sample, sequenced in a study of T-cell memory formation after mild COVID-19. TCRdb independently ran MiXCR on the 5' RACE reads; one entry per CDR3 protein. The repertoire holds 400,000 or so distinct CDR3 sequences, with about 19% as singletons. Sequences were obtained from PBMCs or a T cell subset sorted from them (not recorded which). Every receptor here comes from an adult woman who had mild COVID-19 (a few samples of this study predate the infection). Cell type and time point are not known. The conserved cysteine and the conserved F or W are not part of the CDR3 here. Some rows mark clone size as missing; the rest say once, few, many or name a class of expanded clone.

v_call	clone_size	j_call	cdr3_aa
TRBV5-4	few	TRBJ2-1	ASSPGLAAITYNEQF
TRBV16	NA	TRBJ1-2	ASSQFVRGDSNYGYT
TRBV29-1	few	TRBJ1-1	SVGAGINMNTEAF
TRBV7-2	NA	TRBJ2-2	ASSLDFAGGTGELF
TRBV21-1	few	TRBJ2-1	ASSSSGGNEQF
TRBV5-5	many	TRBJ1-5	ASSLEVRLNQPQH
TRBV11-3	few	TRBJ2-1	ASSPELADYNEQF
TRBV7-9	few	TRBJ1-1	ASSFIGGGTEAF
TRBV7-9	NA	TRBJ1-1	ASSLAGPEAF
TRBV9	NA	TRBJ1-1	ATGRGVNTEAF
TRBV25-1	NA	TRBJ2-1	ASSDWESSYNEQF
TRBV7-9	few	TRBJ1-2	ASSFWDRAYGYT
TRBV3-1	NA	TRBJ2-6	ASSQRFGGRAAGANVLT
TRBV12-3/TRBV12-4	few	TRBJ2-3	ASLRGVRADTQY
TRBV24-1	few	TRBJ2-5	ATSWWASGQETQY
TRBV5-1	NA	TRBJ2-5	ASSPRQPGLAGAETQY
TRBV7-3	many	TRBJ2-3	ASSLMASGGASTDTQY
TRBV6-5	NA	TRBJ2-1	ASKDSRSYNEQF
TRBV20-1	few	TRBJ2-3	SARDTRGIYTQY
TRBV18	NA	TRBJ1-5	ASSPQVNSNQPQH
TRBV5-1	few	TRBJ1-3	ASSLRPPGVTISGNTIY
TRBV4-1	NA	TRBJ1-4	ASSQAWGTNEKLF
TRBV12-5	few	TRBJ1-3	ASGFGQAVLY
TRBV6-4	few	TRBJ2-7	ARNKGRYEQY
TRBV12-3/TRBV12-4	few	TRBJ1-1	ASSPPTGVDTEAF
TRBV29-1	NA	TRBJ2-7	SRGLSDEQY
TRBV4-1	NA	TRBJ2-3	ASSQDPPGLAGGRDTQY
TRBV5-1	NA	TRBJ2-1	ASSLGRGEF
TRBV12-3/TRBV12-4	few	TRBJ1-6	ASRPTGDLPLH
TRBV7-2	NA	TRBJ2-3	ASSLPGGASTDTQY
TRBV4-1	NA	TRBJ2-7	ASSQEEGGQGEY
TRBV25-1	NA	TRBJ2-2	ASSEWVNTGELF
TRBV7-2	many	TRBJ2-5	ASSIDRALKTQY